The rows below give T cell receptor beta chains drawn from one sample of a study of OX40 agonist ivuxolimab in advanced cancers. Produced via immunoSEQ multiplex PCR; TCRdb's table is partial and in-frame only. The top ten hold 0.5% to 0.7% of the sample, which has about 50,000 clones, roughly 84% seen once. Sequencing used CD4+ or CD8+ T cells sorted from blood, obtained in a trial of the OX40 agonist ivuxolimab. The receptors shown here come from an adult with an advanced solid tumor such as melanoma, head and neck, liver or kidney cancer. Each CDR3 is given with its conserved first and last residue. Each record gives: V gene, J gene, D gene, clone size, CDR3 DNA, CDR3 protein. D genes are given only for firm matches. Clone size appears in some rows only: once, few, many, or a class for an expanded clone.

TRBV2	TRBJ1-6	TRBD1	.	TGTGCCAGCAGGACCGGGACAGGGAGTTCACCCCTCCACTTT	CASRTGTGSSPLHF
TRBV30	TRBJ1-1	.	few	TGTGCCTGGAGTCAGGATAACACTGAAGCTTTCTTT	CAWSQDNTEAFF
TRBV4-2	TRBJ1-5	TRBD1	.	TGTGCCAGCAGCGAGGGACAGGGGAGCAATCAGCCCCAGCATTTT	CASSEGQGSNQPQHF
TRBV6-1	TRBJ1-2	TRBD1	.	TGTGCCAGCAGTACCAACGAACAGGGGGGGTATGGCTACACCTTC	CASSTNEQGGYGYTF
TRBV5-1	TRBJ2-5	.	once	TGCGCCAGCCTCTTGGACTACGCGGCAGAGACCCAGTACTTC	CASLLDYAAETQYF
TRBV30	TRBJ2-3	.	.	TGTGCCTGGAGTGTGTCAGGGAAAATCACAGATACGCAGTATTTT	CAWSVSGKITDTQYF
TRBV18	TRBJ2-3	TRBD2	.	TGTGCCAGCTCACCAAAGCGGGAGTTAAGTGATACGCAGTATTTT	CASSPKRELSDTQYF
TRBV5-5	TRBJ2-7	TRBD2	.	TGTGCCAGCAGCTTGGGGGCGGCGGGGGTCTCCTACGAGCAGTACTTC	CASSLGAAGVSYEQYF
TRBV11-2	TRBJ1-6	.	.	TGTGCCAGCAGCTTAGGCAATTTCGGTTCACCCCTCCACTTT	CASSLGNFGSPLHF
TRBV19	TRBJ2-6	TRBD1	.	TGTGCCAGTAGTATCAGGACAGGCGGGTACTCTGGGGCCAACGTCCTGACTTTC	CASSIRTGGYSGANVLTF
TRBV2	TRBJ2-3	.	.	TGTGCCAGCAGTTTTACGGGCACAGATACGCAGTATTTT	CASSFTGTDTQYF
TRBV7-8	TRBJ1-5	TRBD1	few	TGTGCCAGCAGCCGGACAGGGGAGGGATGGCCCCAGCATTTT	CASSRTGEGWPQHF
TRBV4-1	TRBJ2-5	.	.	TGCGCCAGCAGCCAAGTGTCCAAAGGCGGGGAGACCCAGTACTTC	CASSQVSKGGETQYF
TRBV28	TRBJ2-7	.	.	TGTGCCAGCGGGCGGCGGGGCCTTTACGAGCAGTACTTC	CASGRRGLYEQYF
TRBV7-2	TRBJ2-1	.	.	TGTGCCAGCAGCCCCCGAGGTCCCTTAGGGTTCTTC	CASSPRGPLGFF
TRBV4-2	TRBJ2-1	.	.	TGTGCCAGCAGCCAAGGGGCCTACAATGAGCAGTTCTTC	CASSQGAYNEQFF
TRBV19	TRBJ2-2	TRBD2	.	TGTGCCAGTAGTCCCTCGGGACTAGCGGGAGACACCGGGGAGCTGTTTTTT	CASSPSGLAGDTGELFF
TRBV28	TRBJ1-2	TRBD1	.	TGTGCCAGCACTTTGGGGACAGGGGCGAGTGGCTACACCTTC	CASTLGTGASGYTF
TRBV20-1	TRBJ2-1	.	few	TGCAGTGCCCACTACTACAATGAGCAGTTCTTC	CSAHYYNEQFF
TRBV18	TRBJ1-2	TRBD1	.	TGTGCCAGCTCGATGCAGTACGGGACAGGCTATGGCTACACCTTC	CASSMQYGTGYGYTF
TRBV11-2	TRBJ2-5	.	.	TGTGCCAGCAGCTTAGGGGGGGGCCTCGAGACCCAGTACTTC	CASSLGGGLETQYF
TRBV6-5	TRBJ1-6	.	.	TGTGCCAGCAGTTACCGGACGAGTGGTTCACCCCTCCACTTT	CASSYRTSGSPLHF
TRBV5-4	TRBJ2-7	.	.	TGTGCCAGCAGCCGAGAAGGGATGGGATCCTACGAGCAGTACTTC	CASSREGMGSYEQYF
TRBV6-5	TRBJ1-5	.	.	TGTGCCAGCAGTTACCTTGGAAATCAGCCCCAGCATTTT	CASSYLGNQPQHF
TRBV27	TRBJ2-1	.	.	TGTGCCAGCAGTTCGAGCGGGAATGAGCAGTTCTTC	CASSSSGNEQFF
TRBV28	TRBJ1-1	.	.	TGTGCCAGCAGTACAACGAGGTCGGCCGAAGCTTTCTTT	CASSTTRSAEAFF
TRBV6-6	TRBJ1-2	.	.	TGTGCCAGCACCCCGGGGACGGTGACGAATGGCTACACCTTC	CASTPGTVTNGYTF
TRBV6-5	TRBJ1-1	.	.	TGTGCCAGCAGAGAACAACAGGGTGGGAACACTGAAGCTTTCTTT	CASREQQGGNTEAFF
TRBV19	TRBJ2-7	TRBD2	.	TGTGCCAGTAGGAGAATAGCGGGGGGGGACGAGCAGTACTTC	CASRRIAGGDEQYF
TRBV4-1	TRBJ1-1	.	.	TGCGCCAGCAGCCAAGTAAGGGTTCCGACCGCTGAAGCTTTCTTT	CASSQVRVPTAEAFF
TRBV5-3	TRBJ1-6	.	.	TGTGCCAGAAGCCCAGAACGGGGAGCCGGGGATAATTCACCCCTCCACTTT	CARSPERGAGDNSPLHF
TRBV5-4	TRBJ2-7	TRBD1	.	TGTGCCAGCAGCCCCGACAGGGGATTCTCCTACGAGCAGTACTTC	CASSPDRGFSYEQYF
TRBV9	TRBJ2-2	TRBD1	.	TGTGCCAGCAGCGTAGAGGGGACAGCTAACACCGGGGAGCTGTTTTTT	CASSVEGTANTGELFF
TRBV1	TRBJ2-2	.	.	TGCACCAGCAGCCAAGAGGGTAGCGGGGGACCCACCGGGGAGCTGTTTTTT	CTSSQEGSGGPTGELFF
TRBV6-5	TRBJ1-1	TRBD1	.	TGTGCCAGCAGTGGCGACAGGGGGCGGGCTGAAGCTTTCTTT	CASSGDRGRAEAFF
TRBV28	TRBJ2-3	.	.	TGTGCCACGCTCAGTGGGTTTACAGATACGCAGTATTTT	CATLSGFTDTQYF
TRBV7-9	TRBJ2-7	TRBD2	.	TGTGCTGGCGCTAGCGGGAACTCCTACGAGCAGTACTTC	CAGASGNSYEQYF
TRBV18	TRBJ1-1	.	once	TGTGCCAGCTCACCGACAGGCGGGACTGAAGCTTTCTTT	CASSPTGGTEAFF
TRBV2	TRBJ1-1	.	.	TGTGCCAGCAGAAAGGACAGAGAAGCTTTCTTT	CASRKDREAFF
TRBV5-1	TRBJ2-5	TRBD1	.	TGCGCCAGCAGCTTGGACAGGGGAAAGTACTTC	CASSLDRGKYF
TRBV28	TRBJ2-1	.	.	TGTGCCAGCAGCTCTATCGGGGGTAACAATGAGCAGTTCTTC	CASSSIGGNNEQFF
TRBV4-3	TRBJ2-3	TRBD1	few	TGCGCCAGCAGCCTCGGACAGGGGCGGACAGATACGCAGTATTTT	CASSLGQGRTDTQYF
TRBV28	TRBJ2-2	TRBD1	.	TGTGCCAGCAGTCCGAGGACAGGGGGCCCACGTGGGGACGGGGAGCTGTTTTTT	CASSPRTGGPRGDGELFF
TRBV5-1	TRBJ2-3	.	once	TGCGCCAGCAGCTTGGTTCCGACTAGCACAGATACGCAGTATTTT	CASSLVPTSTDTQYF
TRBV30	TRBJ1-3	.	.	TGTGCCTGGAGTCCGACCGGGCGGAACACCATATATTTT	CAWSPTGRNTIYF
TRBV4-1	TRBJ2-3	TRBD1	.	TGCGCCAGCAGCCAAATGACAGGGTTTTGGGGGTTGGGAGATACGCAGTATTTT	CASSQMTGFWGLGDTQYF
TRBV16	TRBJ2-7	.	.	TGTGCCAGCAGCCTCAGGACAGAATCCGGCGAGCAGTACTTC	CASSLRTESGEQYF
TRBV5-6	TRBJ2-1	TRBD1	.	TGTGCCAGCAGCTTACAGGGGTATGAGCAGTTCTTC	CASSLQGYEQFF
TRBV11-2	TRBJ2-3	.	.	TGTGCCAGCAGCTCCGAGGGTAGCGGAAATACGCAGTATTTT	CASSSEGSGNTQYF
TRBV7-2	TRBJ2-5	.	.	TGTGCCAGCAGCTTCGACCCGGGAGTGACCCAGTACTTC	CASSFDPGVTQYF
TRBV15	TRBJ2-7	.	.	TGTGCCACCAGCAGAGATCTCCGCCGGAGCGACTCCTACGAGCAGTACTTC	CATSRDLRRSDSYEQYF
TRBV4-2	TRBJ1-2	TRBD1	few	TGTGCCAGCAGGAAGACAGGGGGCTCCGACTATGGCTACACCTTC	CASRKTGGSDYGYTF
TRBV6-1	TRBJ2-1	.	.	TGTGCCAGCAGTGAACTGCGGGGCAACAATGAGCAGTTCTTC	CASSELRGNNEQFF
TRBV5-6	TRBJ1-4	.	.	TGTGCCAGCAGCTTGGGGTCAAAAGGGGAAAAACTGTTTTTT	CASSLGSKGEKLFF